The present entry profiles one T cell receptor beta chain with its context. As yet, its antigen is unknown. A much larger clone differs by one base, so this may be a read error. The library came from three nested PCR rounds adapted from ARM-PCR protocols. TCRdb re-called the multiplex PCR reads through MiXCR, storing one row per CDR3 protein. The sample records about 120,000 distinct CDR3 sequences, 55% to 75% being singletons. RNA was extracted from bulk tissue without any cell sorting. These data are taken from a study of tumor and adjacent non-tumor tissue in lung cancer. General study findings and limits: Significantly higher TCR diversity was found in tumor than normal lung.

The CDR3 length is 13 residues. The V gene's germline CDR1 is MNHEY and CDR2 SVGEGT. Trimming shortened V by 6 bases and J by 4 bases, and 12 bases separated the two germline ends. This receptor was identified in a man aged 30-40 years with non-small cell lung cancer. The V gene is TRBV6-2 or TRBV6-3, the J gene TRBJ2-5; D unresolved. Sequenced input: lung tumor tissue. CDR3 bases: TGTGCCAGCAGAGGAAACGAGAGAGAGACCCAGTACTTC. Amino acid sequence: CASRGNERETQYF.